Below, one T cell receptor beta chain is given with its context. The CDR3 spans 15 residues. Germline V gene data show CDR1 as GTSNPN and CDR2 as SVGIG (reference sequence). Trimming took 4 bases from V and 6 from J, leaving 18 bases between them. These data originate in a study of blood T cell repertoires in COVID-19. Background on the study: T cells, B-cell-depleted T cells, or PBMCs provided the cDNA or gDNA that served as material.

Produced via immunoSEQ multiplex PCR; TCRdb's table is partial and in-frame only. The profile shows approximately 130,000 clones, 55% to 75% of them singletons. The chain uses TRBV30 and TRBJ1-4, with no clear D. The receptor was derived from a woman in her sixties or seventies with acute or convalescent COVID-19. Sequencing was done on a sample of peripheral blood. CDR3 region: CAWTGGATEDEKLFF. For the CDR3, the DNA is TGTGCCTGGACCGGCGGTGCCACCGAGGATGAAAAACTGTTTTTT.